What follows is one T cell receptor (beta chain) and its context. Antigen: not known. This sample includes further DNA sequences coding for the same CDR3. Some clones are missing from TCRdb's copy, which holds only in-frame ones; the method was immunoSEQ multiplex PCR. The data show some 100,000 clones, 80% to 90% seen once. The data were obtained in a study of T cell responses to AZD1222 COVID-19 vaccine. Regarding the study as a whole: Unmutated regions of variants are reportedly targeted by nearly half of spike-specific TCRs. The donor cohort was predominantly white British with a female majority, and clonal diversity may have been underestimated. In all cases, repertoires were sampled only after the peak T cell response. Baseline serostatus was positive in only a handful of AZD1222 recipients.

CDR1 and CDR2 (germline): LGHDT, YNNKEL (reference sequence). The CDR3 length is 13 residues. Trimming shortened V by 1 base and J by 8 bases, and 11 bases separated the two germline ends. The chain couples TRBV3-1 (or the pseudogene TRBV3-2) to TRBJ1-1; tentatively, D is TRBD1 (5 bases). The source was peripheral blood, collected on day 0 of AZD1222 vaccination. The TCR sequence derives from an adult in good health. The CDR3 reads CASSQGGRTEAFF. The CDR3, as DNA: TGTGCCAGCAGCCAAGGGGGCAGAACAGAAGCTTTCTTT.